A single sample gave rise to the 24 T cell receptor beta chains below, sequenced in a study of cytomegalovirus exposure and HLA in healthy donors. A multiplex PCR was run with 60 Vbeta primers and 13 Jbeta primers. Data came from immunoSEQ multiplex PCR; TCRdb stores just in-frame clones and leaves some out. Among 150,000 or so clones listed, over 60% were seen once. The sequenced sample was PBMCs. These receptor sequences come from a man in his forties in good health and CMV-seropositive.

This chain links TRBV6-4 with TRBJ2-4, with D hard to call. V was shortened by 10 bases and J by 0 bases, with 13 bases between the two germline ends. The CDR3 spans 14 residues. Germline V lookup: CDR1 MRHNA, CDR2 SNTAGT. In DNA, the CDR3 is TGTGCCAACACACCTCGCTTAGCCAAAAACATTCAGTACTTC. It codes for CANTPRLAKNIQYF.

The chain combines TRBV6-5 with TRBJ2-7; 8 bases map to TRBD1. Germline V gene sequence: CDR1 MNHEY, CDR2 SVGAGI. V lost 4 bases, J lost 4 bases, and 3 bases stayed unmatched. This CDR3 is built from 13 residues. In DNA form, the CDR3 reads TGTGCCAGCAGTTCCCACAGGGGGTACGAGCAGTACTTC. Encoded protein: CASSSHRGYEQYF.

The genes are TRBV7-3 and TRBJ2-1; possible D gene TRBD2, 6 bases. CDR3 length equals 14 residues. The V and J ends lost 5 bases and 7 bases respectively, with 15 bases between them. Per germline, CDR1 SGHTA and CDR2 FQGTGA. The CDR3 protein is CASSPSGPLNEQFF. The CDR3 bases are TGTGCCAGCAGCCCGAGCGGGCCTTTGAATGAGCAGTTCTTC. The full variable domain, its missing parts supplied by reference TRBV7-3 and TRBJ2-1, is GAGVSQTPSNKVTEKGKYVELRCDPISGHTALYWYRQSLGQGPEFLIYFQGTGAADDSGLPNDRFFAVRPEGSVSTLKIQRTERGDSAVYLCASSPSGPLNEQFFGPGTRLTVL.

The chain combines TRBV7-6 with TRBJ2-7; perhaps TRBD1 as D (6 bases). Germline CDR1 reads SGHVS; CDR2 reads FNYEAQ. Deletions cut 5 bases from V and 5 bases from J, with 16 bases between. The CDR3 extends over 14 amino acids. CDR3 amino acids: CASSLSTGLDEQYF. The DNA for the CDR3 is TGTGCCAGCAGCCTTTCAACAGGGTTAGACGAGCAGTACTTC.

This chain joins TRBV6-5 and TRBJ2-3; D is perhaps TRBD2 (6 bases). The CDR3 spans 15 residues. Germline CDR1 is MNHEY and CDR2 is SVGAGI. V was trimmed by 5 bases and J by 0 bases, leaving 12 bases between them. The chain's CDR3 is CASSRPGTSTDTQYF. The CDR3, as DNA: TGTGCCAGCAGTCGACCCGGGACTAGCACAGATACGCAGTATTTT.

The chain carries TRBV7-6 and TRBJ2-2; D remains unclear. CDR1 and CDR2 (germline): SGHVS, FNYEAQ. V was shortened by 1 base and J by 1 base, with 10 bases between the two germline ends. This CDR3 region has 16 residues. CDR3 sequence: CASSLGGPGNTGELFF. The CDR3 coding sequence is TGTGCCAGCAGCTTAGGTGGGCCCGGGAACACCGGGGAGCTGTTTTTT.

The sample holds a few counts of this clone. The chain couples TRBV6-1 to TRBJ1-1; no reliable D call. Germline CDR1 reads MNHNS; CDR2 reads SASEGT. CDR3 length: 13 amino acids. V was clipped by 1 base and J by 2 bases, with 5 bases between them. CDR3 in amino acids: CASSEGYNTEAFF. The CDR3 nucleotides read TGTGCCAGCAGTGAAGGCTACAACACTGAAGCTTTCTTT.

The V gene is TRBV10-1, the J gene TRBJ2-5, with 8 bases aligning to TRBD2. After removal of 3 bases from V and 2 bases from J, the junction contained 11 bases not matched to a gene. This CDR3 has 17 amino acids. Germline CDR1 is WNHNN and CDR2 is SYGVQD (reference sequence). CDR3 DNA: TGCGCCAGCAGTGACCAGCGGGAGCTACGAATACAAGAGACCCAGTACTTC. Translating it yields CASSDQRELRIQETQYF.

The V and J genes are TRBV7-6 and TRBJ1-4; D gene unclear. V was clipped by 0 bases and J by 7 bases, with 3 bases between them. CDR1 is SGHVS and CDR2 is FNYEAQ in the germline V gene. This CDR3 is 12 amino acids long. CDR3 loop: CASSLAAEKLFF. In DNA, the CDR3 is TGTGCCAGCAGCTTAGCGGCTGAAAAACTGTTTTTT.

This clone was detected only once. The chain is built from TRBV11-1 and TRBJ2-1; no definite D call. Germline CDR1 is SGHAT and CDR2 is FQDESV (reference sequence). V was trimmed by 5 bases and J by 4 bases, leaving 6 bases between them. The CDR3 loop spans 12 amino acids. CDR3: CASSASYNEQFF. The CDR3 nucleotides are TGTGCCAGCAGCGCTAGTTACAATGAGCAGTTCTTC.

The rearrangement joins TRBV4-1 to TRBJ1-1; D might be TRBD1 (6 bases). The CDR3 has 15 amino acids. The V gene lost 3 bases and the J gene lost 4 bases, with 15 bases spanning the gap. Germline V gene sequence: CDR1 MGHRA, CDR2 YSYEKL. In nucleotides, the CDR3 is TGCGCCAGCAGCCAGCCTGACAGGAAGGTCACTGAAGCTTTCTTT. Residues: CASSQPDRKVTEAFF.

The CDR3 nucleotides read TGCGCCAGCAGCTCTTCGGGAAAGGGCTCCTACGAGCAGTACTTC. Residues: CASSSSGKGSYEQYF. The chain uses TRBV5-1 and TRBJ2-5, with a weak D call TRBD2 (5 bases). Matching the DNA end better, TRBJ2-7 makes the J call doubtful. CDR3 size: 15 residues. CDR1 and CDR2 (germline): SGHRS, YFSETQ.

The J gene is TRBJ2-5, the V gene TRBV18; D might be TRBD2 (6 bases). The CDR3 totals 13 residues. CDR1 and CDR2 from the germline V gene are KGHSH and LQKENI. Deletions cut 5 bases from V and 1 base from J, with 8 bases between. The CDR3 sequence: CASSGGLQETQYF. In DNA form, the CDR3 reads TGTGCCAGCTCAGGAGGGCTCCAAGAGACCCAGTACTTC.

The V gene is TRBV7-9, the J gene TRBJ2-2; TRBD1 is a possible D gene (6 bases). Trimming stripped 3 bases from V and 6 bases from J, with 11 bases between. This CDR3 has 14 amino acids. Germline lookup yields CDR1 SEHNR and CDR2 FQNEAQ (reference sequence). The CDR3: CASSLLQGSGELFF. The DNA of the CDR3 is TGTGCCAGCAGCTTGTTACAGGGTTCCGGGGAGCTGTTTTTT.

This clone was seen just once. The chain carries TRBV6-1 and TRBJ1-5, with TRBD1 identical over 10 bases. After removal of 2 bases from V and 6 bases from J, the junction contained 7 bases not matched to a gene. The V gene's germline CDR1 is MNHNS and CDR2 SASEGT. The CDR3 has 16 amino acids. The CDR3 DNA reads TGTGCCAGCAGTGAACTAGGGACAGGGGTTTCTCAGCCCCAGCATTTT. Translation: CASSELGTGVSQPQHF.

The chain combines TRBV7-7 with TRBJ2-5; tentatively, D is TRBD1 (5 bases). The CDR3 extends over 15 amino acids. The germline CDR1 and CDR2 sequences are SSHAT and FNYEAQ (reference sequence). V was clipped by 0 bases and J by 5 bases, with 13 bases between them. The CDR3 protein is CASSLAVSGFETQYF. The DNA for the CDR3 is TGTGCCAGCAGCTTAGCGGTTTCAGGGTTCGAGACCCAGTACTTC.

The V gene is TRBV18, the J gene TRBJ1-1; TRBD1 matches 9 bases. After removal of 1 base from V and 0 bases from J, the junction contained 9 bases not matched to a gene. Germline CDR1 is KGHSH and CDR2 is LQKENI. The CDR3 runs 18 residues. In DNA, the CDR3 is TGTGCCAGCTCACCACAAGCCGGGACAGGGAGTTTGAACACTGAAGCTTTCTTT. Protein sequence: CASSPQAGTGSLNTEAFF.

V and J are TRBV5-4 and TRBJ1-2; D remains unclear. The CDR3 extends over 13 amino acids. Trimming stripped 5 bases from V and 5 bases from J, with 13 bases between. Germline-derived CDR1 and CDR2 are SGHNT and YYREEE (reference sequence). The CDR3 loop reads CASRPPAEYGYTF. In nucleotides, the CDR3 is TGTGCCAGCAGACCGCCGGCGGAGTATGGCTACACCTTC.

The chain couples TRBV6-1 to TRBJ1-1; D may be TRBD1 (6 bases). CDR1 MNHNS and CDR2 SASEGT come from the germline V gene. Trimming took off 2 bases at V and 6 bases at J, with 7 bases between the two ends. The CDR3 loop spans 12 amino acids. The CDR3 nucleotides read TGTGCCAGCAGTGAACACAGGGCTGAAGCTTTCTTT. Translated, it gives CASSEHRAEAFF.

V and J are TRBV28 and TRBJ2-1, with D unclear. CDR3 length: 13 residues. The V gene lost 5 bases and the J gene lost 13 bases, with 18 bases spanning the gap. Germline CDR1 is MDHEN and CDR2 is SYDVKM. The CDR3 DNA reads TGTGCCAGCAGTATACCCTTGGGCCCTTCCCAGTTCTTC. It specifies CASSIPLGPSQFF.

V usage is TRBV9 and J usage is TRBJ2-3; 7 nucleotides align to TRBD2. Germline loops: CDR1 SGDLS, CDR2 YYNGEE. The CDR3 is 16 amino acids. The V and J ends lost 4 bases and 2 bases, in that order; junction bases with no gene match: 10. The CDR3 DNA follows: TGTGCCAGCAGCTCTGGGGCTAGCGGATACACAGATACGCAGTATTTT. Translation: CASSSGASGYTDTQYF.

As DNA, the CDR3 is TGTGCCAGCAGTTTATATCCAGGGTACGGCTACACCTTC. Its protein is CASSLYPGYGYTF. The V call is TRBV27, the J call TRBJ1-2, with D tentatively TRBD1 (5 bases). V was trimmed by 1 base and J by 8 bases, leaving 11 bases between them. Germline assignment: CDR1 MNHEY and CDR2 SMNVEV (reference sequence). The CDR3 covers 13 residues.

The table lists this clone with a count of one. This chain uses TRBV19 with TRBJ2-1; 9 nucleotides align to TRBD2. V dropped 3 bases and J dropped 8; count of bases not matched to a gene: 8. The CDR3 length is 15 residues. CDR1 and CDR2 from the germline V gene are LNHDA and SQIVND (reference sequence). Here the CDR3 reads CASSIQREVGDEQFF. The DNA of the CDR3 is TGTGCCAGTAGTATCCAGCGGGAGGTCGGAGATGAGCAGTTCTTC.

A note on this clone: Other DNA variants within this sample encode the same CDR3. The V call is TRBV7-8, the J call TRBJ2-7; a weak D match, TRBD2 (5 bases). Germline-derived CDR1 and CDR2 are SGHVS and FQNEAQ. Deletions cut 2 bases from V and 0 bases from J, with 8 bases between. CDR3 length: 14 amino acids. The CDR3 nucleotides are TGTGCCAGCAGCTTACTAGCCGTCTCCTACGAGCAGTACTTC. As protein: CASSLLAVSYEQYF.